Listed below are T cell receptor beta chains from one sample, sequenced in a study of OX40 agonist ivuxolimab in advanced cancers. Using immunoSEQ multiplex PCR, the repertoire was profiled, and TCRdb retains in-frame clones only, with some absent. The data show tens of thousands of clones, more than 75% seen once. The input for sequencing was CD4+ or CD8+ T cells sorted from blood, taken in a trial of the OX40 agonist ivuxolimab. The receptors were gathered from an adult with an advanced solid tumor such as melanoma, head and neck, liver or kidney cancer. CDR3s include the opening cysteine and the closing phenylalanine or tryptophan. D genes are given only for firm matches. Where a row states a size, it is once, few, many or the class of an expanded clone; other rows omit it.

D gene	clone size	V gene	CDR3 length	J gene	CDR3 protein	CDR3 DNA
.	.	TRBV19	14	TRBJ1-4	CASRERRGREKLFF	TGTGCCAGTAGGGAACGGCGGGGAAGAGAAAAACTGTTTTTT
TRBD1	.	TRBV29-1	15	TRBJ2-3	CSVRGGQASTDTQYF	TGCAGCGTGAGAGGGGGACAGGCTAGCACAGATACGCAGTATTTT
.	.	TRBV28	16	TRBJ1-5	CASKSLGRGSNQPQHF	TGTGCCAGCAAATCTCTGGGCAGGGGAAGCAATCAGCCCCAGCATTTT
TRBD2	.	TRBV14	14	TRBJ2-3	CASRPSGSGDTQYF	TGTGCCAGCAGGCCTAGCGGGTCGGGAGATACGCAGTATTTT
.	.	TRBV10-2	14	TRBJ1-1	CASSPSGGGTEAFF	TGCGCCAGCAGCCCCAGTGGAGGGGGCACTGAAGCTTTCTTT
.	.	TRBV7-9	13	TRBJ1-1	CASSLLGDTEAFF	TGTGCCAGCAGCTTACTAGGGGACACTGAAGCTTTCTTT
TRBD2	.	TRBV7-2	13	TRBJ2-3	CASSLETSGTQYF	TGTGCCAGCAGCCTAGAGACTAGCGGTACGCAGTATTTT
.	few	TRBV11-2	14	TRBJ1-1	CASSLGTRRTEAFF	TGTGCCAGCAGCTTAGGGACAAGGAGGACTGAAGCTTTCTTT
.	.	TRBV7-8	14	TRBJ2-5	CASSLGGSEETQYF	TGTGCCAGCAGCTTAGGCGGTAGCGAAGAGACCCAGTACTTC
TRBD1	.	TRBV5-4	15	TRBJ2-2	CASSPGTGRTRELFF	TGTGCCAGCAGCCCAGGGACAGGGCGCACCCGGGAGCTGTTTTTT
.	.	TRBV28	14	TRBJ2-1	CASSLPLGSNEQFF	TGTGCCAGCAGTTTGCCGCTAGGAAGCAATGAGCAGTTCTTC
.	few	TRBV6-6	15	TRBJ2-5	CASRGQSMAGETQYF	TGTGCCAGCAGAGGACAGTCTATGGCGGGAGAGACCCAGTACTTC
.	.	TRBV5-1	15	TRBJ2-1	CASSLERNTLNEQFF	TGCGCCAGCAGCTTGGAGCGGAATACCCTTAATGAGCAGTTCTTC
TRBD1	.	TRBV5-1	16	TRBJ2-2	CASSFVGTGRTGELFF	TGCGCCAGCAGCTTCGTCGGGACAGGGCGCACCGGGGAGCTGTTTTTT
.	few	TRBV11-2	16	TRBJ2-1	CASSSLRRRGPNEQFF	TGTGCCAGCAGCTCCCTACGCCGCCGAGGGCCCAATGAGCAGTTCTTC
.	.	TRBV7-2	13	TRBJ1-1	CASSFGGNTEAFF	TGTGCCAGCAGCTTTGGGGGGAACACTGAAGCTTTCTTT
TRBD1	.	TRBV5-6	14	TRBJ1-2	CASSSGQGRYGYTF	TGTGCCAGCAGCTCCGGACAGGGGCGCTATGGCTACACCTTC
TRBD1	.	TRBV29-1	12	TRBJ1-1	CSGDRAQTEAFF	TGCAGCGGGGACAGGGCGCAAACTGAAGCTTTCTTT
.	.	TRBV4-1	13	TRBJ2-1	CASRDSGTREQFF	TGCGCCAGCAGGGACAGCGGAACCCGGGAGCAGTTCTTC
TRBD2	.	TRBV19	16	TRBJ2-5	CASSIARGRRRETQYF	TGTGCCAGTAGTATCGCGCGCGGGAGGCGGAGAGAGACCCAGTACTTC
.	.	TRBV7-9	14	TRBJ2-1	CASSLFSGNNEQFF	TGTGCCAGCAGCTTATTTTCCGGAAACAATGAGCAGTTCTTC
.	.	TRBV19	16	TRBJ1-4	CASSKQDPVVSGKLFF	TGTGCCAGTAGTAAACAGGATCCCGTTGTCTCAGGAAAACTGTTTTTT
TRBD1	once	TRBV19	16	TRBJ2-5	CASQAARDRGRETQYF	TGTGCCTCTCAGGCAGCCCGGGACAGGGGACGAGAGACCCAGTACTTC
.	.	TRBV2	10	TRBJ2-5	CASSQETQYF	TGTGCCAGCAGTCAAGAGACCCAGTACTTC
.	few	TRBV28	15	TRBJ1-5	CASTGSVVWNQPQHF	TGTGCCAGCACCGGGTCCGTGGTTTGGAATCAGCCCCAGCATTTT
.	.	TRBV5-1	12	TRBJ1-1	CASSLFGPEAFF	TGCGCCAGCAGCTTGTTCGGACCCGAAGCTTTCTTT
.	.	TRBV28	18	TRBJ1-5	CASSLSYPGPDGNQPQHF	TGTGCCAGCAGTTTATCCTATCCGGGGCCGGATGGCAATCAGCCCCAGCATTTT
TRBD1	.	TRBV10-2	14	TRBJ2-3	CASSGDRGTDTQYF	TGCGCCAGCAGTGGGGACAGGGGCACAGATACGCAGTATTTT
.	.	TRBV7-2	17	TRBJ2-5	CASSLALGSGAQETQYF	TGTGCCAGCAGCTTAGCTTTGGGGTCGGGGGCGCAAGAGACCCAGTACTTC
.	.	TRBV18	13	TRBJ2-2	CASSGPVTGELFF	TGTGCCAGCTCAGGGCCCGTGACCGGGGAGCTGTTTTTT
.	.	TRBV7-9	13	TRBJ2-1	CASSLTQGNEQFF	TGTGCCAGCAGCTTAACTCAGGGGAATGAGCAGTTCTTC
.	.	TRBV6-1	14	TRBJ1-5	CASSGQYSNQPQHF	TGTGCCAGCAGTGGACAGTATAGCAATCAGCCCCAGCATTTT
.	.	TRBV10-1	18	TRBJ2-1	CASSELTLWTAGYNEQFF	TGCGCCAGCAGTGAGTTAACCCTCTGGACAGCTGGCTACAATGAGCAGTTCTTC
.	.	TRBV6-5	14	TRBJ2-3	CASSYDWETDTQYF	TGTGCCAGCAGTTACGATTGGGAAACAGATACGCAGTATTTT
TRBD1	once	TRBV19	14	TRBJ1-2	CASSTRGPNYGYTF	TGTGCCAGTAGTACCAGGGGGCCTAACTATGGCTACACCTTC
.	.	TRBV6-1	14	TRBJ1-2	CASSLQHLNYGYTF	TGTGCCAGCAGTTTACAACACCTTAACTATGGCTACACCTTC
.	once	TRBV25-1	14	TRBJ1-1	CASSPLAGNTEAFF	TGTGCCAGCAGTCCCCTGGCGGGGAACACTGAAGCTTTCTTT
TRBD1	.	TRBV6-5	14	TRBJ1-1	CASSEGGVNTEAFF	TGTGCCAGCAGTGAAGGGGGCGTTAACACTGAAGCTTTCTTT
.	.	TRBV7-9	15	TRBJ1-5	CASSLSEWTDEPQHF	TGTGCCAGCAGCTTATCAGAGTGGACAGACGAGCCCCAGCATTTT
TRBD1	.	TRBV18	15	TRBJ2-1	CASSHGTVLFNEQFF	TGTGCCAGCTCACATGGGACAGTTTTATTCAATGAGCAGTTCTTC
TRBD2	.	TRBV11-3	14	TRBJ2-2	CASSPSSGSGELFF	TGTGCCAGCAGCCCGTCTAGCGGTTCCGGGGAGCTGTTTTTT
TRBD1	.	TRBV30	15	TRBJ1-4	CAWSVKGTGEEKLFF	TGTGCCTGGAGTGTAAAAGGGACAGGGGAAGAAAAACTGTTTTTT
.	.	TRBV4-1	15	TRBJ1-6	CASTTTATGGSPLHF	TGCGCCAGCACAACCACCGCGACAGGTGGGTCACCCCTCCACTTT
TRBD1	.	TRBV7-9	13	TRBJ1-2	CASSFGQGNGYTF	TGTGCCAGCAGCTTCGGACAGGGGAATGGCTACACCTTC
TRBD1	once	TRBV5-8	15	TRBJ1-5	CASSRDRGYNQPQHF	TGTGCCAGCAGCCGGGACAGGGGCTACAATCAGCCCCAGCATTTT
.	.	TRBV6-1	12	TRBJ1-2	CATTLPGYGYTF	TGTGCCACCACCCTCCCTGGCTATGGCTACACCTTC
.	.	TRBV5-1	13	TRBJ1-1	CASSLSRDVEAFF	TGCGCCAGCAGCTTGAGCAGGGATGTTGAAGCTTTCTTT
.	.	TRBV30	12	TRBJ2-3	CAWGRLGDTQYF	TGTGCCTGGGGTAGACTCGGAGATACGCAGTATTTT
.	.	TRBV6-5	12	TRBJ1-3	CASSPFSGTIYF	TGTGCCAGCAGCCCCTTCTCTGGCACCATATATTTT
.	.	TRBV9	15	TRBJ2-5	CASSVASGPGETQYF	TGTGCCAGCAGCGTAGCATCGGGGCCCGGAGAGACCCAGTACTTC
.	.	TRBV7-2	14	TRBJ1-2	CASTFPPSYYGYTF	TGTGCCAGCACCTTCCCTCCGTCATACTATGGCTACACCTTC
.	.	TRBV27	15	TRBJ1-2	CASALGAQEYYGYTF	TGTGCCAGCGCCCTTGGGGCCCAAGAATACTATGGCTACACCTTC